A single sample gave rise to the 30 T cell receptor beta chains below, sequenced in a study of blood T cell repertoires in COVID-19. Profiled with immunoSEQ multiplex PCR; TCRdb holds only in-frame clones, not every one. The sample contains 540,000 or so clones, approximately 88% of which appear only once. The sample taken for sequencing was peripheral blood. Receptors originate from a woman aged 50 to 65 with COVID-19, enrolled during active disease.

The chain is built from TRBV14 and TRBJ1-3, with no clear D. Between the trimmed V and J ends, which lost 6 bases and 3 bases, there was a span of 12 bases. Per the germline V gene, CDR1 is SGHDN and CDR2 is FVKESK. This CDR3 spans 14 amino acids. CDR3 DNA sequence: TGTGCCAGCAGTGGAGGTTCTGGTGGAAACACCATATATTTT. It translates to CASSGGSGGNTIYF.

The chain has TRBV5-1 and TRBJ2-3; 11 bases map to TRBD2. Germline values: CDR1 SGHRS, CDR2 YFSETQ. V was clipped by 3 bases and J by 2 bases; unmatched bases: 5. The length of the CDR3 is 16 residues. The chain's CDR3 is CASSSRLAGLTDTQYF. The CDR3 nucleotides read TGCGCCAGCAGCTCCCGACTAGCGGGACTCACAGATACGCAGTATTTT.

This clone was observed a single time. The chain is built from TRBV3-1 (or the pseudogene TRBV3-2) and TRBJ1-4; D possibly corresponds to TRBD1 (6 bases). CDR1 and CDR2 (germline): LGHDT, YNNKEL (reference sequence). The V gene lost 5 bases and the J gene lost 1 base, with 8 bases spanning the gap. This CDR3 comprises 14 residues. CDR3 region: CASSSTGTNEKLFF. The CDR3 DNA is TGTGCCAGCAGCTCGACAGGAACTAATGAAAAACTGTTTTTT.

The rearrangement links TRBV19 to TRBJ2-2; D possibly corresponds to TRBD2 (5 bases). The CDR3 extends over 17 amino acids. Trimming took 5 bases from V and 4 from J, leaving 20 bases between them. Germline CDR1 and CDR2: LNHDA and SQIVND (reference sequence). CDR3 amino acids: CASSPRRGPAGTGELFF. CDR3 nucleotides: TGTGCCAGTAGTCCCAGGCGAGGGCCCGCTGGCACCGGGGAGCTGTTTTTT.

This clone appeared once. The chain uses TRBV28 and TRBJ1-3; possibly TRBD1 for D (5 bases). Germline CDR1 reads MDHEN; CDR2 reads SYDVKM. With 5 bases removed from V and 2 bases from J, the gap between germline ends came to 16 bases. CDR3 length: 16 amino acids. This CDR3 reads CASSRGGEGAGNTIYF. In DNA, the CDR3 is TGTGCCAGCAGTCGGGGCGGGGAAGGGGCTGGAAACACCATATATTTT.

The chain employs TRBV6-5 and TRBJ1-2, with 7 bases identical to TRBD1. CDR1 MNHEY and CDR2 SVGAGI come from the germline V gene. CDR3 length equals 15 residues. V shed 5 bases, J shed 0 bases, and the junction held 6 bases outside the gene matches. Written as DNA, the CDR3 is TGTGCCAGCAGTCGACAGGGATTCGCTAACTATGGCTACACCTTC. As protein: CASSRQGFANYGYTF.

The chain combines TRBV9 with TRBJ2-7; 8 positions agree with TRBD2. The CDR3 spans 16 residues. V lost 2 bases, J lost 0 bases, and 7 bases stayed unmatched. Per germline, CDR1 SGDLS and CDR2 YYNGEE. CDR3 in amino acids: CASSVSGGFRSYEQYF. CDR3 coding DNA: TGTGCCAGCAGCGTGAGCGGGGGCTTTCGCTCCTACGAGCAGTACTTC.

DNA of the CDR3: TGTGCCAGCAGCCTTTCGAGGAGGGTTACAGATACGCAGTATTTT. This codes for CASSLSRRVTDTQYF. This chain joins TRBV13 and TRBJ2-3, with D perhaps matching TRBD2 (6 bases). Deletions cut 5 bases from V and 3 bases from J, with 15 bases between. The germline gives CDR1 PRHDT, CDR2 FYEKMQ (reference sequence). The CDR3 has 15 residues.

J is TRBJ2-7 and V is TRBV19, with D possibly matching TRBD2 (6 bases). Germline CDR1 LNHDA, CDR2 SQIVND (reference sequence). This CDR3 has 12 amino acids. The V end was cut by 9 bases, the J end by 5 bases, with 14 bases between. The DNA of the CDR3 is TGTGCCAGCTCGGAGGGCGGGAACGAGCAGTACTTC. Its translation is CASSEGGNEQYF.

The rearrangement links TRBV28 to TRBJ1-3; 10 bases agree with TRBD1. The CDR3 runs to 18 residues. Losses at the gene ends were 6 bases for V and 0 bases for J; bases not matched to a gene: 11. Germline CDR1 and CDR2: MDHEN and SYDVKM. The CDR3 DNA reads TGTGCCAGCAGCCCCTATGGCCGGGACAGGGGCTCTGGAAACACCATATATTTT. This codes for CASSPYGRDRGSGNTIYF.

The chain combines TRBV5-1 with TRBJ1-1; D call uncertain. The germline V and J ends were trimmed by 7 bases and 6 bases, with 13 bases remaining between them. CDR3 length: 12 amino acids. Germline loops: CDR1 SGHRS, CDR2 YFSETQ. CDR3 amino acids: CASGSGVAEAFF. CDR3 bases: TGCGCCAGCGGGTCCGGGGTAGCTGAAGCTTTCTTT.

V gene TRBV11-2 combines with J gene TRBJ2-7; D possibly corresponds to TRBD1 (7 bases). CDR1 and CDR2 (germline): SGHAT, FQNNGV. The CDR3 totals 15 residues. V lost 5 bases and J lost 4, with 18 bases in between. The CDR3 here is CASSLFGGQIYEQYF. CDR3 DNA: TGTGCCAGCAGCCTCTTCGGGGGACAGATTTACGAGCAGTACTTC.

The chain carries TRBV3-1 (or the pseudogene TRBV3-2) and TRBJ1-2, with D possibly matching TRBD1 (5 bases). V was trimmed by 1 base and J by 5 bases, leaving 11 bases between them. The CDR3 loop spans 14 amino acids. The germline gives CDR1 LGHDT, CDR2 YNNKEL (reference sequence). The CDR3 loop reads CASSQVRQTYGYTF. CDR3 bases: TGTGCCAGCAGCCAAGTTAGACAGACGTATGGCTACACCTTC.

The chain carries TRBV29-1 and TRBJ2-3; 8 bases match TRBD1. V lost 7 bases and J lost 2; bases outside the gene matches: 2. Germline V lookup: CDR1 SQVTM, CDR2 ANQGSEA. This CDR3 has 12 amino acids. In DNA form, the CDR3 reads TGCAGCGCAGGGGGCTTCACAGATACGCAGTATTTT. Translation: CSAGGFTDTQYF.

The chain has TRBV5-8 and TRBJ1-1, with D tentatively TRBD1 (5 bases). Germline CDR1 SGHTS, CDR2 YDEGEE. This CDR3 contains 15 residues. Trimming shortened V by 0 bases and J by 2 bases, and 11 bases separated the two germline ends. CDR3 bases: TGTGCCAGCAGCTTGGGGGGGGTAGCCAACACTGAAGCTTTCTTT. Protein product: CASSLGGVANTEAFF.

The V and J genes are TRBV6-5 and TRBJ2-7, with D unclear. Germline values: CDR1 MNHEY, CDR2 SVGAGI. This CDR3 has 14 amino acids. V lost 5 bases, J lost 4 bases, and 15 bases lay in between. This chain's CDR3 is CASSPDRQFYEQYF. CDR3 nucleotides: TGTGCCAGCAGTCCCGATAGACAATTTTACGAGCAGTACTTC.

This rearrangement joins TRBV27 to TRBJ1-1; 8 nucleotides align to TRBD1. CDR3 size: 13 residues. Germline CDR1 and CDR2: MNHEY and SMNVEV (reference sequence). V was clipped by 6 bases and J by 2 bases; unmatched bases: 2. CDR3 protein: CASRGQGNTEAFF. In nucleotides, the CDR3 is TGTGCCAGCAGAGGACAGGGAAACACTGAAGCTTTCTTT.

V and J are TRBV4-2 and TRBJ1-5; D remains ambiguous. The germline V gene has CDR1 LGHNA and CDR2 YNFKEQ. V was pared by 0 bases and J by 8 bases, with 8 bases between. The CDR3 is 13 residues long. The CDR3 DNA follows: TGTGCCAGCAGCCAAGAAGGCCAGGAGCCCCAGCATTTT. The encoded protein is CASSQEGQEPQHF.

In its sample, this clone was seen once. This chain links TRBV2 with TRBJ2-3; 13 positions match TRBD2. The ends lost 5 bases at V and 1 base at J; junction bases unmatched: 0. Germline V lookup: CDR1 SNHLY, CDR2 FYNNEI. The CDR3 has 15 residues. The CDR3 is CASSTSGGGTDTQYF. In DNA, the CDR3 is TGTGCCAGCAGTACTAGCGGGGGGGGCACAGATACGCAGTATTTT.

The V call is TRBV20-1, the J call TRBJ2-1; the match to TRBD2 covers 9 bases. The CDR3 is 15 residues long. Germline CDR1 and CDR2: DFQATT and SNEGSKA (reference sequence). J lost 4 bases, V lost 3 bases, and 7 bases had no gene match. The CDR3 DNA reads TGCAGTGCTAGTCGCGGGGGGGCCTCGTACAATGAGCAGTTCTTC. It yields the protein CSASRGGASYNEQFF.

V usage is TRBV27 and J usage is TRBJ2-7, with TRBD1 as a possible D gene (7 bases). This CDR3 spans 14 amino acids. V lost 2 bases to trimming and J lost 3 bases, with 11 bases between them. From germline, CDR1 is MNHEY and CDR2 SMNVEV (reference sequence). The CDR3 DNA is TGTGCCAGCAGTTTAATTCAGGGGGGCTACGAGCAGTACTTC. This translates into CASSLIQGGYEQYF.

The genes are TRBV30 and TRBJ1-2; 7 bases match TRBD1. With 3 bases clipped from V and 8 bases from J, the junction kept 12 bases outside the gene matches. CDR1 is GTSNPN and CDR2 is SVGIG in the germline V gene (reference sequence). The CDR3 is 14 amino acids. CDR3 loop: CAWRGQATSEGYTF. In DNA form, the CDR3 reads TGTGCCTGGAGAGGACAGGCAACATCGGAAGGCTACACCTTC.

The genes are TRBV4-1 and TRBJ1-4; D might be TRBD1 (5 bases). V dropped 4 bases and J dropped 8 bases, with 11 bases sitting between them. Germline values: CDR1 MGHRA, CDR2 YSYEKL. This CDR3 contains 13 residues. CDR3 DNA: TGCGCCAGCAGCCGTCAGGGAGGGGAAAAACTGTTTTTT. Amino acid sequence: CASSRQGGEKLFF.

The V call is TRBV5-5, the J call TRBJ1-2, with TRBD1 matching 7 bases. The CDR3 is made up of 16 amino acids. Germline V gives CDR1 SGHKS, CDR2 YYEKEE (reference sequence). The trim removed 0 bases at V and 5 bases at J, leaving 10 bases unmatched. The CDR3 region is CASSLAFGGQTYGYTF. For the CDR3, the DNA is TGTGCCAGCAGCTTGGCTTTCGGGGGACAGACTTATGGCTACACCTTC.

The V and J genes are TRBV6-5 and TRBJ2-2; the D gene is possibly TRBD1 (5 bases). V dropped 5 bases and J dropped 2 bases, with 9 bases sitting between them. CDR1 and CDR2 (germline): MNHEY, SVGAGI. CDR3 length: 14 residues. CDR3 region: CASSPGSNTGELFF. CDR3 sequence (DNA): TGTGCCAGCAGTCCAGGGTCCAACACCGGGGAGCTGTTTTTT.

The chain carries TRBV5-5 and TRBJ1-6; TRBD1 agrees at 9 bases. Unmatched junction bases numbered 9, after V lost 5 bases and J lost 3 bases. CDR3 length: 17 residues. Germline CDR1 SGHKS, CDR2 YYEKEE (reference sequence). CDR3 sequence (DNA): TGTGCCAGCAGAGACCCGGGACAGGGAGGCTATAATTCACCCCTCCACTTT. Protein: CASRDPGQGGYNSPLHF.

Here the CDR3 reads CATGQGLYEQYF. In DNA, the CDR3 is TGTGCCACGGGACAGGGGTTATACGAGCAGTACTTC. The chain carries TRBV3-1 (or the pseudogene TRBV3-2) and TRBJ2-7, with 10 bases aligning to TRBD1. CDR1 is LGHDT, CDR2 YNNKEL, per germline (reference sequence). The CDR3 totals 12 residues. V lost 10 bases, J lost 4 bases, and 4 bases stayed unmatched.

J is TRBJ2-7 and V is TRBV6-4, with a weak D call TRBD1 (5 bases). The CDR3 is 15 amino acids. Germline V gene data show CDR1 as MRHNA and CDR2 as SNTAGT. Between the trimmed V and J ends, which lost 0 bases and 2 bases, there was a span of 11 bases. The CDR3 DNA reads TGTGCCAGCAGTGACTCAGAACAGGTGCCCTACGAGCAGTACTTC. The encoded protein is CASSDSEQVPYEQYF.

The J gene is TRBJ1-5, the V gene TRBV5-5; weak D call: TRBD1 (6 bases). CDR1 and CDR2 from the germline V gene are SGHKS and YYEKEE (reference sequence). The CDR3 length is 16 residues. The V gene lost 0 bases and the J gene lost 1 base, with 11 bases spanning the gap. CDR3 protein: CASSLEGGQSNQPQHF. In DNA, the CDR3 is TGTGCCAGCAGCTTGGAGGGGGGGCAAAGCAATCAGCCCCAGCATTTT.

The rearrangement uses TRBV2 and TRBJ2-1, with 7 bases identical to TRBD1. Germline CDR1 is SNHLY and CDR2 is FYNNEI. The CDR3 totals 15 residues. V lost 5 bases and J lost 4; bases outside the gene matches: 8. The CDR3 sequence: CASSQTGAYYNEQFF. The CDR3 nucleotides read TGTGCCAGCAGTCAAACAGGGGCGTATTACAATGAGCAGTTCTTC.